This TCR beta chain was identified in a study of shared clonotypes between healthy human individuals (TCRdb year 2020). Turning to the overall study: Three men and a couple of women, aged 18 to 49 years, made up the cohort. Leukapheresis yielded between about 0.94 and 9 billion PBMCs per donor. Different laboratories and diverse techniques were used to prepare libraries and sequence TCR repertoires, to increase sequencing depth and limit assay-specific biases. Per donor, three plates each were used for CD4 naive and CD4 memory, two for CD8 naive, and one for CD8 memory. Blood TCR repertoires of about five healthy adults were deeply sequenced to estimate repertoire size and the extent of clonotype sharing between individuals. What the work shows at the level of the full study, not this receptor alone: Sampling was limited to blood, and TCR repertoires in tissue likely differ from TCR repertoires in blood. The genetic and exposure-history diversity represented was limited by the small number of donors. About 5% of naive CD4, around 3.6% of naive CD8, approximately 2.2% of memory CD4, and about 0.4% of memory CD8 clonotypes were shared across a few donors. Larger estimated clonotype richness was generally found for naive subsets than for memory subsets. Rarefaction of sorted-subset datasets indicated incomplete sequencing despite the large sequencing depth. Pairwise subsampling led to the expectation that sequencing depth would affect the degree of clonotype sharing among donors. Higher generation probabilities were observed for clonotypes shared by all four sorted-subset donors than for non-shared clonotypes.

A word on this clone: It lacks a known antigen. Base quality data are lacking; no much larger clone is found one base away. The identical CDR3 is also encoded by other nucleotide sequences in the sample.

Using the deep immunoSEQ assay, TCR CDR3 regions were amplified from genomic DNA by multiplex PCR. Extracted genomic DNA from each cell subset was spread evenly across all wells of several immunoSEQ 96-well plates, with each plate serving as a replicate. For sorted subsets, each replicate PCR was loaded with approximately 190 ng genomic DNA, equivalent to about 30,000 T cell genomes. Purified libraries were quantified with a Qubit 3.0 fluorometer, sized on a Bioanalyzer 2100, and re-quantified with the KAPA Library Quantification kit. Each immunoSEQ 96-well plate was sequenced on its own single-read 150-cycle Illumina NextSeq 550 flow cell. Processing in the source paper ran as follows. Because the immunoSEQ output included only junctional sequences and no quality scores, the filtering could not be the same as the filtering used for full-length reads. Sequences were annotated with PyIR, a Python wrapper for IgBLAST v1.9, and V/J genes and CDR3 were assigned using IMGT germline references. Reads were filtered out if the reads had weak V/J assignments (E-value above 1e-6), no CDR3, stop codons, out-of-frame junctions, or ambiguous translated residues. V3J clonotypes were defined as sequences sharing the same inferred V gene, J gene, and CDR3 amino acid sequence. Percentage overlap between repertoires was computed as shared unique clonotypes divided by the size of the smaller repertoire. RTK rarefaction, the Chao1 estimator, and Recon v2.1 estimates of unobserved clonotypes were used to assess repertoire richness. OLGA was used to compute generation probabilities for all TCRbeta clonotypes that the gDNA method yielded from a few donors. The immuneACCESS repertoire file appears here via TCRdb, limited to in-frame rearrangements. These files lack a portion of the clones; in checked studies, under half of the deficit traces to unresolved V genes, and the cause of the others is not known. V and J calls and clone size are given by that table; D and trimming were obtained from the DNA. This sample is represented by approximately 1.9 million clones; around 95% of them were singletons. More than 1.5% of the sample rests with the top ten.

CDR1 is given as SGHDT and CDR2 as YYEEEE, both from the germline V gene. The CDR3 measures 15 amino acids from cysteine to phenylalanine. Just the 45-base CDR3 DNA is kept, in frame starting at base 1. V is cut back by 2 bases and J by 0 bases, with 1 base in the junction unmatched. CD8 naive samples were CD45RO-negative cells positively selected for CCR7, giving a CD45RA+CCR7+ population that excluded TemRA cells. The donors were healthy, HIV-negative adults who had no recently reported acute infections or vaccinations. Only Caucasian adults living in Nashville, Tennessee, USA were represented among the donors. Blood was collected by leukapheresis, and PBMCs were isolated by Ficoll-Histopaque density gradient centrifugation and then cryopreserved in liquid nitrogen vapor phase. Analytical flow cytometry was used to check the purity and quantity of each magnetically sorted T cell population. Genomic DNA was isolated from each sorted fraction and quantified by UV absorbance on a Nanodrop 2000c.

Recombination joined TRBV5-6 with TRBJ2-1; TRBD1 fits 8 bases in the junction. The sequence was obtained from a man between 18 and 29 years old in good health. Some clones in this sample may be carry-over from other donors' samples. The sample consisted of naive CD8+ T cells from PBMCs. Taken with the paper, the label for cell subset or site translates to: CD45RA+CCR7+. The CDR3 reads as follows: CASSFGQGSYNEQFF. In nucleotides, the sequence is TGTGCCAGCAGCTTCGGACAGGGCTCCTACAATGAGCAGTTCTTC. With the portions outside the CDR3 filled from the reference TRBV5-6 and TRBJ2-1 genes, the complete variable region becomes DAGVTQSPTHLIKTRGQQVTLRCSPKSGHDTVSWYQQALGQGPQFIFQYYEEEERQRGNFPDRFSGHQFPNYSSELNVNALLLGDSALYLCASSFGQGSYNEQFFGPGTRLTVL.